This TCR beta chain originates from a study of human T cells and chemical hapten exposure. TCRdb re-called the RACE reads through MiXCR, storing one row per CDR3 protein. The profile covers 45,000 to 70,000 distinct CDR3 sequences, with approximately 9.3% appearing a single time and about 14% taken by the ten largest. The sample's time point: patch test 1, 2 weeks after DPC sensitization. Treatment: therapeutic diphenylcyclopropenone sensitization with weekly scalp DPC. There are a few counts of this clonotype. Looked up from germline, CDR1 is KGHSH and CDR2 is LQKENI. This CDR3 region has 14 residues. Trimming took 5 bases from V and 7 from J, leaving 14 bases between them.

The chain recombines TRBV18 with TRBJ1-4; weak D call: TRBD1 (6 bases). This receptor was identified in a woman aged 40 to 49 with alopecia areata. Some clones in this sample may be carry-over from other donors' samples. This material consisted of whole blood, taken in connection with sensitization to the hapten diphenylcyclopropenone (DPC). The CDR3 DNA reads TGTGCCAGCTCAGCACAGCCAGGGGTTGAAAAACTGTTTTTT. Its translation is CASSAQPGVEKLFF.